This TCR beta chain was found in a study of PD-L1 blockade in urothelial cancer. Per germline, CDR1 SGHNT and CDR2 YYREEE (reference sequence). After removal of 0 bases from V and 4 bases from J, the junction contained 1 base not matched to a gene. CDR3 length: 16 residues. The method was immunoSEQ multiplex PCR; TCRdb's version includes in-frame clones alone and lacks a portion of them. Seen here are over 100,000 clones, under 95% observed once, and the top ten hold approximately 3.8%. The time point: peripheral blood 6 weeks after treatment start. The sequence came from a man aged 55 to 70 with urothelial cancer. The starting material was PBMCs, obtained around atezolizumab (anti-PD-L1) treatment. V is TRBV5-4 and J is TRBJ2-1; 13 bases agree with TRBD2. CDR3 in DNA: TGTGCCAGCAGCTTGGCGGGACTAGCGGGATACAATGAGCAGTTCTTC. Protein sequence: CASSLAGLAGYNEQFF.